What follows is one T cell receptor beta chain and its context. The trim removed 0 bases at V and 11 bases at J, leaving 7 bases unmatched. The CDR3 contains 14 residues. Germline lookup yields CDR1 SGHAT and CDR2 FQNNGV. The sample originates from a study of blood T cell repertoires in COVID-19. Sequenced by immunoSEQ multiplex PCR; TCRdb stores in-frame clones only, minus some. The data hold hundreds of thousands of clones, with roughly 85% observed a single time. The sample comprised peripheral blood. The chain is built from TRBV11-2 and TRBJ2-3, with 8 bases that match TRBD2. This receptor was taken from a woman aged 30 to 39 with active or convalescent COVID-19. In nucleotides, the CDR3 is TGTGCCAGCAGCTTAGACGGCAGCGGGGGTAAGCAGTATTTT. Translated: CASSLDGSGGKQYF.